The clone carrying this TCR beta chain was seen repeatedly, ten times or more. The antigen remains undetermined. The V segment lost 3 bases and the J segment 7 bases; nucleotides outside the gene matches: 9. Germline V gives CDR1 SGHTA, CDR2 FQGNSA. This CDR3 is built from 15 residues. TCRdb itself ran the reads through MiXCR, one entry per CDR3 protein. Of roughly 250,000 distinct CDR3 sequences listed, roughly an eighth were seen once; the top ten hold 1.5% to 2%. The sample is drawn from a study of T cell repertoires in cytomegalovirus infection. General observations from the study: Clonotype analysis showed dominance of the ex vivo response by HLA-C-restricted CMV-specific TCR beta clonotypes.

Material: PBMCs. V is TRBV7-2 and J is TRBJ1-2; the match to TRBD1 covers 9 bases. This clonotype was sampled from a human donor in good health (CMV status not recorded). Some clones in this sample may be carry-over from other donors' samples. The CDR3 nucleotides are TGTGCCAGCAGCTTTTATACGGACAGGGGAGGTGGCTACACCTTC. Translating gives CASSFYTDRGGGYTF.